The rows below give T cell receptor beta chains drawn from one sample of a study of cytomegalovirus exposure and HLA in healthy donors. Some clones are missing from TCRdb's copy, which holds only in-frame ones; the method was immunoSEQ multiplex PCR. Counted here are 150,000 to 200,000 clones, around 81% occurring once; the ten biggest clones make up around 2.5%. Material: PBMCs. These receptors were taken from a man younger than 40 in good health and CMV-seropositive. CDR3s include the opening cysteine and the closing phenylalanine or tryptophan. Each record gives: V gene, D gene, clone size, J gene, CDR3 length, CDR3 protein, CDR3 DNA. D genes are given only for firm matches. Clone size is shown for a subset of rows, as once, few, many or a class of expanded clone.

>TRBV27|TRBD1|.|TRBJ2-1|19
CASSLSISPPTGAYNEQFF
TGTGCCAGCAGTTTATCGATATCCCCCCCGACAGGGGCCTACAATGAGCAGTTCTTC
>TRBV5-1|TRBD1|.|TRBJ1-6|16
CASSLGPGGPNSPLHF
TGCGCCAGCAGCTTGGGTCCAGGGGGACCCAATTCACCCCTCCACTTT
>TRBV4-1|.|once|TRBJ1-4|15
CASSQVGRGNEKLFF
TGCGCCAGCAGCCAAGTGGGCAGGGGTAATGAAAAACTGTTTTTT
>TRBV15|.|few|TRBJ1-3|11
CATSRAEAIYF
TGTGCCACCAGCAGAGCCGAGGCCATATATTTT
>TRBV25-1|.|.|TRBJ1-3|12
CASSAQGNTIYF
TGTGCCAGCAGTGCACAGGGAAACACCATATATTTT
>TRBV30|.|.|TRBJ1-1|13
CAWSSRINTEAFF
TGTGCCTGGAGTTCGAGAATAAACACTGAAGCTTTCTTT
>TRBV21-1|.|.|TRBJ2-7|15
CASSKENRGLIEQYF
TGTGCCAGCAGCAAAGAGAACAGGGGGCTTATTGAGCAGTACTTC
>TRBV7-9|.|.|TRBJ2-5|14
CASSTRPGEETQYF
TGTGCCAGCAGCACCAGACCCGGGGAGGAGACCCAGTACTTC
>TRBV19|TRBD1|.|TRBJ1-3|14
CASKRTGAGNTIYF
TGTGCCAGTAAAAGGACAGGCGCTGGAAACACCATATATTTT
>TRBV6-1|.|.|TRBJ1-2|12
CASSEQGYGYTF
TGTGCCAGCAGTGAACAGGGCTATGGCTACACCTTC
>TRBV7-9|TRBD1|few|TRBJ1-6|16
CASSFKQGLGNSPLHF
TGTGCCAGCAGCTTTAAACAGGGGTTAGGGAATTCACCCCTCCACTTT
>TRBV7-9|TRBD1|.|TRBJ1-2|14
CASSQGDRGSGYTF
TGTGCCAGCAGCCAAGGGGACAGGGGAAGTGGCTACACCTTC
>TRBV5-5|.|.|TRBJ2-7|14
CASSSLGVGDEQYF
TGTGCCAGCAGCTCACTTGGGGTAGGGGACGAGCAGTACTTC
>TRBV2|TRBD2|.|TRBJ2-1|17
CASAEGFGTSGANEQFF
TGTGCCAGCGCGGAGGGATTCGGGACTAGCGGGGCCAATGAGCAGTTCTTC
>TRBV7-3|.|.|TRBJ2-3|14
CASSLTGGADTQYF
TGTGCCAGCAGCTTAACGGGGGGTGCCGATACGCAGTATTTT
>TRBV19|.|.|TRBJ2-2|14
CASRRVTNTGELFF
TGTGCCAGTAGGAGGGTTACGAACACCGGGGAGCTGTTTTTT
>TRBV10-3|.|.|TRBJ2-7|14
CAISGHSVEYEQYF
TGTGCCATCAGCGGACACAGCGTGGAGTACGAGCAGTACTTC
>TRBV19|TRBD1|.|TRBJ1-6|13
CASRGQGDSPLHF
TGTGCCAGTAGAGGACAGGGGGATTCACCCCTCCACTTT
>TRBV7-2|.|.|TRBJ1-1|17
CASSFHGRRTGNTEAFF
TGTGCCAGCAGCTTCCACGGTCGGAGAACTGGGAACACTGAAGCTTTCTTT
>TRBV18|.|.|TRBJ2-7|15
CASSGGAPGGYEQYF
TGTGCCAGCTCGGGGGGCGCTCCGGGAGGTTACGAGCAGTACTTC
>TRBV7-2|TRBD2|.|TRBJ2-5|17
CASSLAGAGGPQETQYF
TGTGCCAGCAGCTTAGCGGGGGCGGGGGGGCCCCAAGAGACCCAGTACTTC
>TRBV7-2|.|.|TRBJ2-2|13
CASSPGLGGELFF
TGTGCCAGCAGCCCCGGACTGGGGGGGGAGCTGTTTTTT
>TRBV7-2|.|.|TRBJ1-6|15
CASTLVSSYNSPLHF
TGTGCCAGCACCCTAGTGAGCTCCTATAATTCACCCCTCCACTTT
>TRBV25-1|.|.|TRBJ1-2|15
CASSESEEGGYGYTF
TGTGCCAGCAGTGAATCGGAGGAGGGGGGGTATGGCTACACCTTC
>TRBV7-2|.|.|TRBJ2-3|13
CASSALAVDTQYF
TGTGCCTCCTCGGCCCTAGCCGTGGATACGCAGTATTTT
>TRBV2|.|.|TRBJ1-3|15
CASSSQTGGGNTIYF
TGTGCCAGCAGCTCACAGACAGGAGGTGGAAACACCATATATTTT
>TRBV15|.|.|TRBJ1-2|16
CATSRDNPRGSEGYTF
TGTGCCACCAGCAGAGATAACCCTAGGGGGAGCGAGGGCTACACCTTC
>TRBV9|.|.|TRBJ2-1|17
CASSVERASSSYNEQFF
TGTGCCAGCAGCGTTGAGAGGGCTTCGAGCTCCTACAATGAGCAGTTCTTC